The 19 T cell receptor beta chains below come from one sample, sequenced in a study of post-analysis software for immune sequencing data. Overall study findings and caveats: Patients carried roughly 5 TRBV segments more frequently than controls did, and TRBV5-6, TRBV5-1 and TRBV20-1 were among them.

These receptors' targets are unknown. Built from TCR beta cDNA, the libraries had unique molecular identifiers in them. MiXCR was run by TCRdb on the PCR reads, yielding one entry per CDR3 protein. The sample shows about 820,000 distinct CDR3 sequences, roughly 50% of them seen only once. Source material: blood. These TCRs come from a girl aged 5 to 17 with multiple sclerosis.

V gene TRBV5-1 combines with J gene TRBJ2-4; possibly TRBD1 or TRBD2 for D (5 bases each). The DNA end favors TRBJ2-7, so the J call may be wrong. Germline V gene sequence: CDR1 SGHRS, CDR2 YFSETQ. This CDR3 spans 15 amino acids. Written as DNA, the CDR3 is TGCGCCAGCAGCTTGGAGTGGGGGTTGGGTGACGAGCAGTACTTC. This codes for CASSLEWGLGDEQYF.

The DNA for the CDR3 is TGTGCCAGCAGCGGACGACATCCCACAGATACGCAGTATTTT. Residues: CASSGRHPTDTQYF. The chain couples TRBV7-2 to TRBJ2-3; D is ambiguous. The CDR3 is 14 residues long. Germline CDR1 reads SGHTA; CDR2 reads FQGNSA. The V and J ends lost 5 bases and 2 bases respectively, with 11 bases between them.

The chain joins TRBV7-2 to TRBJ1-5; D is uncertain. This CDR3 is built from 13 residues. V shed 2 bases and J shed 4 bases, with 6 bases lying between them. CDR1 and CDR2 from the germline V gene are SGHTA and FQGNSA. The CDR3 sequence is CASSLSPNQPQHF. As DNA, the CDR3 is TGTGCCAGCAGCTTATCCCCGAATCAGCCCCAGCATTTT.

This clonotype showed up just once. V usage is TRBV7-6 and J usage is TRBJ2-7; 15 positions agree with TRBD2. The CDR3 length is 18 residues. Germline loops: CDR1 SGHVS, CDR2 FNYEAQ. V lost 8 bases, J lost 0 bases, and 11 bases stayed unmatched. CDR3 residues: CASGPGLAGGQSSYEQYF. The CDR3 DNA reads as TGTGCCAGCGGCCCGGGACTAGCGGGAGGCCAAAGCTCCTACGAGCAGTACTTC.

Comments on this clonotype: Since the CDR3 does not end with the conserved phenylalanine or tryptophan, this likely comes from a read error. This chain uses TRBV6-2 or TRBV6-3 with TRBJ2-5, with TRBD2 matching 8 bases. After removal of 8 bases from V and 6 bases from J, the junction contained 11 bases not matched to a gene. CDR1 is MNHEY and CDR2 is SVGEGT in the germline V gene. The CDR3 is 14 amino acids. CDR3 nucleotide sequence: TGTGCCAGCTCTCCCGGGGGACTAGGACAGACCCAGTACGTC. Protein sequence: CASSPGGLGQTQYV.

The chain joins TRBV12-3 or TRBV12-4 to TRBJ2-5; the D call may be TRBD1 or TRBD2 (5 bases each). The CDR3 runs to 16 residues. Trimming took 4 bases from V and 2 from J, leaving 17 bases between them. CDR3 sequence (DNA): TGTGCCAGCAGTTCCAGGGACCGGGCTGGGCAAGAGACCCAGTACTTC. This translates into CASSSRDRAGQETQYF.

The chain links TRBV29-1 to TRBJ2-4; no reliable D call. The J call may be mistaken, given a closer DNA end match to TRBJ2-7. Germline CDR1 and CDR2: SQVTM and ANQGSEA. The CDR3 loop spans 14 amino acids. CDR3 amino acids: CSVEVGNGFYEQYF. The CDR3 nucleotides read TGCAGCGTTGAAGTGGGGAATGGTTTCTACGAGCAGTACTTC.

J is TRBJ2-1 and V is TRBV7-9; tentatively, D is TRBD1 or TRBD2 (5 bases each). Per germline, CDR1 SEHNR and CDR2 FQNEAQ (reference sequence). This CDR3 is built from 16 residues. V dropped 5 bases and J dropped 7 bases, with 21 bases sitting between them. CDR3 in amino acids: CASSLEKYGEGNEQFF. CDR3 in DNA: TGTGCCAGCAGCCTAGAAAAGTACGGCGAGGGGAATGAGCAGTTCTTC.

V gene TRBV20-1 combines with J gene TRBJ2-5, with D tentatively TRBD1 (5 bases). Germline V lookup: CDR1 DFQATT, CDR2 SNEGSKA (reference sequence). V lost 3 bases, J lost 1 base, and 9 bases lay in between. The CDR3 loop spans 13 amino acids. CDR3 in amino acids: CSARRQPQETQYF. The DNA for the CDR3 is TGCAGTGCTAGGAGACAGCCCCAAGAGACCCAGTACTTC.

CDR3 in DNA: TGTGCCAGCTCACTAACTAGTGACAGGGCGCAGTTCTTC. This gives the protein CASSLTSDRAQFF. This chain uses TRBV18 with TRBJ2-1; 7 bases are a match to TRBD1. Trimming took 4 bases from V and 12 from J; bases not matched to a gene: 9. The CDR3 is 13 amino acids. Germline V gives CDR1 KGHSH, CDR2 LQKENI.

J is TRBJ1-2 and V is TRBV5-1; D remains unclear. The germline CDR1 and CDR2 sequences are SGHRS and YFSETQ. Trimming pared 0 bases from V and 0 bases from J, leaving 9 bases between. The CDR3 is 15 amino acids. CDR3 protein: CASSLDLDPNYGYTF. CDR3 sequence (DNA): TGCGCCAGCAGCTTGGACCTAGACCCTAACTATGGCTACACCTTC.

This clonotype was recorded a few times. The V gene is TRBV7-9, the J gene TRBJ1-6; D is undetermined. There are 14 residues in the CDR3. Trimming cost V 3 bases and J 5 bases, with 8 bases left between them. Germline lookup yields CDR1 SEHNR and CDR2 FQNEAQ (reference sequence). CDR3 sequence reads: CASSFRTDNSPLHF. The CDR3, as DNA: TGTGCCAGCAGCTTCCGGACCGATAATTCACCCCTCCACTTT.

The V call is TRBV10-3, the J call TRBJ2-3, with D tentatively TRBD1 or TRBD2 (5 bases each). The V end lost 4 bases, the J end lost 8 bases, and 13 bases lay between the germline ends. CDR3 length: 13 amino acids. Germline-derived CDR1 and CDR2 are ENHRY and SYGVKD. The CDR3 DNA sequence: TGTGCCATCAGTGGGGCTGGGGGAAGTACGCAGTATTTT. This translates into CAISGAGGSTQYF.

The rearrangement joins TRBV6-5 to TRBJ1-2, with D possibly being TRBD1 (5 bases). The CDR3 has 12 amino acids. The V gene lost 2 bases and the J gene lost 8 bases, with 9 bases spanning the gap. Per the germline V gene, CDR1 is MNHEY and CDR2 is SVGAGI. The CDR3, as DNA: TGTGCCAGCAGTTACGGGACTGCGGGCTACACCTTC. Translated, it gives CASSYGTAGYTF.

This clonotype appeared once. The V gene is TRBV18, the J gene TRBJ2-7; TRBD1 matches 9 bases. The CDR3 spans 14 residues. The ends lost 6 bases at V and 3 bases at J; junction bases unmatched: 6. Germline V lookup: CDR1 KGHSH, CDR2 LQKENI. This chain's CDR3 is CASSARTGVYEQYF. Here the CDR3 DNA reads TGTGCCAGCTCGGCGAGGACAGGGGTCTACGAGCAGTACTTC.

This clonotype was counted between two and nine times. The rearrangement joins TRBV29-1 to TRBJ2-3; TRBD2 matches at 11 bases. Germline V lookup: CDR1 SQVTM, CDR2 ANQGSEA. Trimming at V came to 4 bases and at J to 7 bases, leaving 4 bases not matched to a gene. This CDR3 contains 13 residues. The CDR3: CSVALAGGNTQYF. CDR3 DNA: TGCAGCGTTGCCTTAGCGGGAGGGAATACGCAGTATTTT.

The chain has TRBV5-1 and TRBJ2-7; no firm D call. The ends were cut back, 4 bases at V and 1 base at J, with 9 bases in the middle. Germline assignment: CDR1 SGHRS and CDR2 YFSETQ. The CDR3 consists of 13 residues. The CDR3 nucleotides are TGCGCCAGCAGCATAGGCAGGTCCTACGAGCAGTACTTC. The encoded protein is CASSIGRSYEQYF. The full variable domain, with the rest looked up from reference TRBV5-1 and TRBJ2-7, is KAGVTQTPRYLIKTRGQQVTLSCSPISGHRSVSWYQQTPGQGLQFLFEYFSETQRNKGNFPGRFSGRQFSNSRSEMNVSTLELGDSALYLCASSIGRSYEQYFGPGTRLTVT.

In this sample, this clonotype turned up a few times. This chain uses TRBV6-6 with TRBJ2-1, with 10 positions matching TRBD2. V gave up 0 bases and J gave up 7 bases; unmatched junction bases: 6. Germline V CDR1 and CDR2: MNHNY, SVGAGI (reference sequence). The CDR3 loop spans 16 amino acids. The CDR3 nucleotides read TGTGCCAGCAGTTACTCGCGAGCGGGGGGGCCGAATGAGCAGTTCTTC. Translated, it gives CASSYSRAGGPNEQFF.

A few counts support this clonotype. The chain combines TRBV5-1 with TRBJ2-7; 11 bases map to TRBD1. The CDR3 covers 18 residues. CDR1 and CDR2 from the germline V gene are SGHRS and YFSETQ. After removal of 2 bases from V and 5 bases from J, the junction contained 15 bases not matched to a gene. The CDR3 sequence: CASSFFPPRDRGIDEQYF. CDR3 bases: TGCGCCAGCAGCTTCTTCCCACCCCGGGACAGGGGGATCGACGAGCAGTACTTC.